This T cell receptor (beta chain) was profiled in a study of human T cells and chemical hapten exposure. Study-wide results and caveats: The donors suffered from alopecia, so their immune response may not match that of healthy people.

A few counts support this clonotype. What it recognizes is unknown. The time point is: patch test 1, 2 weeks after DPC sensitization. Stated treatment: therapeutic diphenylcyclopropenone sensitization with weekly scalp DPC. Alopecia patients between 18 and 70 years old and suitable for DPC were used as donors. Before extraction, the whole blood was not fractionated, and total RNA was taken from it. Germline loops: CDR1 SNHLY, CDR2 FYNNEI. The CDR3 covers 15 residues. The germline V and J ends were trimmed by 3 bases and 1 base, with 10 bases remaining between them. TCRdb redid the calling of the RACE reads with MiXCR, one entry per CDR3 protein. The sample contains about 120,000 distinct CDR3 sequences, roughly 13% of which appear only once.

The clonotype comes from a man between 18 and 35 years old with alopecia areata. Some clones in this sample may be carry-over from other donors' samples. The rearrangement joins TRBV2 to TRBJ1-5; no clear D. The specimen was whole blood, collected in connection with sensitization to the hapten diphenylcyclopropenone (DPC). Here the CDR3 reads CASSDMEASNQPQHF. CDR3 coding DNA: TGTGCCAGCAGTGACATGGAGGCGAGCAATCAGCCCCAGCATTTT.